This T cell receptor beta chain was documented in a study of blood T cell repertoires in COVID-19. V was pared by 4 bases and J by 2 bases, with 12 bases between. CDR3 length equals 14 residues. Germline-derived CDR1 and CDR2 are MNHEY and SVGEGT. Produced via immunoSEQ multiplex PCR; TCRdb's table is partial and in-frame only. The sample includes approximately 300,000 clones, over 75% seen only once; the top ten take around 6.8%. The material sequenced was peripheral blood. The J gene is TRBJ2-7, the V gene TRBV6-2 or TRBV6-3; weak D call: TRBD2 (6 bases). The sequence came from a woman aged 25-40 years with COVID-19, enrolled during active disease. The CDR3 nucleotides read TGTGCCAGCAGTTCACCGGGACTTCCCTACGAGCAGTACTTC. This codes for CASSSPGLPYEQYF.